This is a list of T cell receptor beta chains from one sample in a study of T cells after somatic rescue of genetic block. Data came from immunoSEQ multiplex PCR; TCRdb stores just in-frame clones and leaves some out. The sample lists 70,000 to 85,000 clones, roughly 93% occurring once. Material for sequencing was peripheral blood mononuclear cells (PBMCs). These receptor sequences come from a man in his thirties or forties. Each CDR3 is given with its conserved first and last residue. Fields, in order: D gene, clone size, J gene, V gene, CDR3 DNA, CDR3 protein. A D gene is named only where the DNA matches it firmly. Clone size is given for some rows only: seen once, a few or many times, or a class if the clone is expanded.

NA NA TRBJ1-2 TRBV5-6 TGTGCCAGCAGCTTAGTACAGCCGGCTAACTATGGCTACACCTTC CASSLVQPANYGYTF
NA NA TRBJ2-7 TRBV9 TGTGCCAGCAGCGCGGGACAATCCTACGAGCAGTACTTC CASSAGQSYEQYF
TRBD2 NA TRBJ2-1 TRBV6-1 TGTGCCACCTGGACTAGCGGGGGCAATGAGCAGTTCTTC CATWTSGGNEQFF
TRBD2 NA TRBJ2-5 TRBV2 TGTGCCAGCAGGGCATACCGGGGGGGCCAGAGAGAGACCCAGTACTTC CASRAYRGGQRETQYF
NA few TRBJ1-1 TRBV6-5 TGTGCCAGCACAGGGGACACTGAAGCTTTCTTT CASTGDTEAFF
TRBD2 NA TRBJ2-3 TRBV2 TGTGCCAGCAGTGATGGAGTAGCGGGGCGCACAGATACGCAGTATTTT CASSDGVAGRTDTQYF
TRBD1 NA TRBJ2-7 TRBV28 TGTGCCAGCAGTCCGACAGGGGGCTTCGGCGGGAGAGTTTACGAGCAGTACTTC CASSPTGGFGGRVYEQYF
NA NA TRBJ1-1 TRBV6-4 TGTGCCAGCAGTGAGCAGGGTGGGAACACTGAAGCTTTCTTT CASSEQGGNTEAFF
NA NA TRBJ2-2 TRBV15 TGTGCCACCAGCAGGCCTCACGGTGGGGTCGGCACCGGGGAGCTGTTTTTT CATSRPHGGVGTGELFF
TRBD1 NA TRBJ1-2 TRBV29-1 TGCAGCGTTGAAGGGCAGGGGGGGGGCTACACCTTC CSVEGQGGGYTF
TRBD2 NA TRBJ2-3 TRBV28 TGTGCCAGCAGGGGGACTAGCGGGAGCACAGATACGCAGTATTTT CASRGTSGSTDTQYF
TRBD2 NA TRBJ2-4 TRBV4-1 TGCGCCAGCAGCCAACCGACTAGCGGGAGGAACATTCAGTACTTC CASSQPTSGRNIQYF
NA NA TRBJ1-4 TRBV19 TGTGCCAGTAGTCCTCAAGGTGAAAAACTGTTTTTT CASSPQGEKLFF
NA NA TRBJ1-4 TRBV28 TGTGCCAGCAGTTCCCCAGGGGCAACTAATGAAAAACTGTTTTTT CASSSPGATNEKLFF
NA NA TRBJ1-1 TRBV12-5 TGTGCTAGTGGTCTGTCTGGGTCGATGAACACTGAAGCTTTCTTT CASGLSGSMNTEAFF
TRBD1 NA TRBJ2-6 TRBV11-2 TGTGCCAGCAGCCCAGAGGGACAGGGTTGGTTTTCTGGGGCCAACGTCCTGACTTTC CASSPEGQGWFSGANVLTF
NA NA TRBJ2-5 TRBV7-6 TGTGCCAGCAGCTGGAGGGAGGAGGCGGGCCTCCAAGAGACCCAGTACTTC CASSWREEAGLQETQYF
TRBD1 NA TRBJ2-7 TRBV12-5 TGTGCTAGTGGTTTGGAACAGGGGGACAGCTCCTACGAGCAGTACTTC CASGLEQGDSSYEQYF
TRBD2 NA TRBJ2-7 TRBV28 TGTGCCAGCAGTTTATATGGGGGGGCCTACGAGCAGTACTTC CASSLYGGAYEQYF
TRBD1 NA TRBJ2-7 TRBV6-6 TGTGCCAGCAGTCCACGGACAGGGGGCTATTTCCACGAGCAGTACTTC CASSPRTGGYFHEQYF
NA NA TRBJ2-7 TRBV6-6 TGTGCCAGCCAGGGGAGCTCCTACGAGCAGTACTTC CASQGSSYEQYF
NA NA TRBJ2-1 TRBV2 TGTGCCAGCAGGGGGGACTCAAGCCCCTACAATGAGCAGTTCTTC CASRGDSSPYNEQFF
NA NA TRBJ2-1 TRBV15 TGTGCCACCAGCAGAGATCGAGGTAGAAGGGCTGAGCAGTTCTTC CATSRDRGRRAEQFF
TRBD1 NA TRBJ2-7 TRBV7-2 TGTGCCAGCAGCTCGGGACAGGGTTCAGGGGAGCAGTACTTC CASSSGQGSGEQYF
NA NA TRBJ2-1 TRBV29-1 TGCAGCGTTGGGGGCCAGGGGAGGGGTGAGCAGTTCTTC CSVGGQGRGEQFF
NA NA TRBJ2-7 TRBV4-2 TGTGCCAGCAGCCCGACCGTGGCGGAACTCTCCTACGAGCAGTACTTC CASSPTVAELSYEQYF
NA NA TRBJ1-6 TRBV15 TGTGCCACCAGGACGGGGGGGTGCCTCCGGGACGGCGGACACTCTAATTCACCCCTCCACTTT CATRTGGCLRDGGHSNSPLHF
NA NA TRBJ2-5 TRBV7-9 TGTGCCAGCAGCAACTCGCGGGACTCTCAGGAGACCCAGTACTTC CASSNSRDSQETQYF
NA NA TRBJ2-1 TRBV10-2 TGCGCCAGCAGTGACTCCTCCGGGAGAGTCTACAATGAGCAGTTCTTC CASSDSSGRVYNEQFF
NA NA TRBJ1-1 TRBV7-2 TGTGCCAGCAGCGTGTGGGGGCAGATGAACACTGAAGCTTTCTTT CASSVWGQMNTEAFF
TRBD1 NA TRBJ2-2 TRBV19 TGTGCCAGTAGTCCCAGACAGGGGTACACCGGGGAGCTGTTTTTT CASSPRQGYTGELFF
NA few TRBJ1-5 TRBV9 TGTGCCAGCAGCTTTGGGCACACAAATCAGCCCCAGCATTTT CASSFGHTNQPQHF
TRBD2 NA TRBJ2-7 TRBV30 TGTGCCTGGAGTGTACAACCCAGCGGGGCCTACGAGCAGTACTTC CAWSVQPSGAYEQYF
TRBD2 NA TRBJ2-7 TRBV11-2 TGTGCCAGCAGCTTTTGGCCTAGCGGCACCTACGAGCAGTACTTC CASSFWPSGTYEQYF
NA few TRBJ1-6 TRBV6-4 TGTGCCAGCAGCTGGACAGTCCATAATTCACCCCTCCACTTT CASSWTVHNSPLHF